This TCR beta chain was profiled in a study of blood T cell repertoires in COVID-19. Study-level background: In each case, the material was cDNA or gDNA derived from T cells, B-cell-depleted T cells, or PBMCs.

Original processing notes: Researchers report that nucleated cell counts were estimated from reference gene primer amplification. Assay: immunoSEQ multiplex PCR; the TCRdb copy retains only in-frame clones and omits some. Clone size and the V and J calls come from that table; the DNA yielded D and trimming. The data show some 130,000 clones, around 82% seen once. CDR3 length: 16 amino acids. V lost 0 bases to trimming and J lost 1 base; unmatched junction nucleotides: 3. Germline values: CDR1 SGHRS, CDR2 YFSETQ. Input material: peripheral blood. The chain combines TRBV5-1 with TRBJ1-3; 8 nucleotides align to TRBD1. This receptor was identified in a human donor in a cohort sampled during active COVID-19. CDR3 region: CASSLETGASGNTIYF. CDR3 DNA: TGCGCCAGCAGCTTGGAGACAGGGGCGTCTGGAAACACCATATATTTT.